This T cell receptor beta chain emerged from a study of STAT5B mutations in CD4+ large granular lymphocyte leukemia. Study summary: The CDR3 'QG' motif was associated with a particular HLA allele among healthy donors.

This clone was counted a single time. The antigen is not known. Study findings and constraints: Patient CD4-sorted repertoires stayed more clonal than healthy ones after leukemic-clone removal. Compared with healthy controls (2/35), patient top clones favored TRBV06 (8/27).

The CDR3 loop spans 14 amino acids. Germline V gene sequence: CDR1 SEHNR, CDR2 FQNEAQ (reference sequence). The germline V and J ends were trimmed by 3 bases and 7 bases, with 16 bases remaining between them. Some clones are missing from TCRdb's copy, which holds only in-frame ones; the method was immunoSEQ multiplex PCR. The sample includes about 45,000 clones, just over 85% of them seen just once. Sequenced input: CD4+ T cells from blood buffy coats. The origin of this receptor is a human donor in good health. The chain is built from TRBV7-9 and TRBJ2-7, with unresolved D. The CDR3 DNA reads as TGTGCCAGCAGCTTGGACCCGATGGCTCGGGAGCAGTACTTC. It translates to CASSLDPMAREQYF.